The 2 T cell receptor beta chains listed next were all sequenced from one sample in a study of shared clonotypes between healthy human individuals. The table came from immunoSEQ multiplex PCR; TCRdb's copy has only in-frame clones and leaves some out. The sample lists 530,000 or so clones, around 79% seen once, with around 13% in the top ten. Sequencing used PBMCs. The receptors derive from a woman in her forties in good health. Some clones in this sample may be carry-over from other donors' samples.

This clone was recorded a few times. The chain joins TRBV2 to TRBJ1-1; D is unresolved. Germline-derived CDR1 and CDR2 are SNHLY and FYNNEI. The CDR3 is 15 residues long. V gave up 2 bases and J gave up 1 base, with 11 bases separating them. CDR3 coding DNA: TGTGCCAGCAGTGAATATCAGGTGTCGAACACTGAAGCTTTCTTT. This gives the protein CASSEYQVSNTEAFF.

The sample holds one count of this clone. For the CDR3, the DNA is TGTGCCAGCAGTCAGGGGACAGGGGGCCGGGGCGAGACCCAGTACTTC. It translates to CASSQGTGGRGETQYF. The genes are TRBV27 and TRBJ2-5, with TRBD1 matching over 12 bases. J lost 5 bases, V lost 5 bases, and 9 bases had no gene match. Germline assignment: CDR1 MNHEY and CDR2 SMNVEV (reference sequence). The CDR3 has 16 amino acids.